A single sample gave rise to the 6 T cell receptor beta chains below, sequenced in a study of blood T cell repertoires in COVID-19. Libraries were prepared by immunoSEQ multiplex PCR; TCRdb keeps only in-frame clonotypes and omits some of them. Altogether roughly 340,000 clones are present, 85% to 90% being singletons, with the ten largest covering approximately 1%. Sequenced input: PBMCs or T cells enriched from blood (not recorded which). All receptors come from a man aged 18 to 29 who had recovered from COVID-19.

This clone was observed a handful of times. V gene TRBV5-1 combines with J gene TRBJ1-1; 10 bases agree with TRBD1. The CDR3 extends over 15 amino acids. The V gene end was trimmed by 4 bases and the J gene end by 5 bases; junction bases not matched to a gene: 8. Per germline, CDR1 SGHRS and CDR2 YFSETQ. CDR3 DNA: TGCGCCAGCAGCGAGGGGACAGGGGTGGGGACTGAAGCTTTCTTT. Translating gives CASSEGTGVGTEAFF.

This rearrangement joins TRBV7-2 to TRBJ2-1; no definite D call. V lost 3 bases and J lost 6, with 12 bases in between. The CDR3 consists of 14 residues. Germline CDR1 and CDR2: SGHTA and FQGNSA. DNA of the CDR3: TGTGCCAGCAGCTTTATGGTTACTATCAATGAGCAGTTCTTC. This encodes CASSFMVTINEQFF.

The chain joins TRBV7-3 to TRBJ1-1; unclear D gene. The CDR3 has 13 residues. Germline V gene data show CDR1 as SGHTA and CDR2 as FQGTGA. Trimming removed 0 bases from V and 4 bases from J, with 6 bases in between. The CDR3 here is CASSLTSVTEAFF. CDR3 nucleotides: TGTGCCAGCAGCTTAACGTCGGTCACTGAAGCTTTCTTT.

This chain links TRBV5-4 with TRBJ2-3; TRBD1 matches at 8 bases. Germline values: CDR1 SGHNT, CDR2 YYREEE (reference sequence). The CDR3 length is 16 residues. V lost 1 base, J lost 1 base, and 5 bases stayed unmatched. CDR3 residues: CASSLPPTGGTDTQYF. The CDR3 DNA reads TGTGCCAGCAGCTTGCCTCCGACAGGGGGCACAGATACGCAGTATTTT.

This chain joins TRBV4-1 and TRBJ1-5; the D gene is possibly TRBD1 (6 bases). The V end lost 7 bases, the J end lost 4 bases, and 23 bases lay between the germline ends. CDR3 length equals 17 residues. Per the germline V gene, CDR1 is MGHRA and CDR2 is YSYEKL. The CDR3: CASTRGPLDRTNQPQHF. In nucleotides, the CDR3 is TGCGCCAGCACCAGGGGACCCCTCGACAGGACTAATCAGCCCCAGCATTTT.

The chain couples TRBV5-1 to TRBJ2-7, with D tentatively TRBD1 (5 bases). The V gene's germline CDR1 is SGHRS and CDR2 YFSETQ. Deletions cut 0 bases from V and 6 bases from J, with 16 bases between. This CDR3 is 15 amino acids long. CDR3 amino acids: CASSLALGQEIEQYF. CDR3 nucleotide sequence: TGCGCCAGCAGCTTGGCCCTCGGACAAGAAATCGAGCAGTACTTC.